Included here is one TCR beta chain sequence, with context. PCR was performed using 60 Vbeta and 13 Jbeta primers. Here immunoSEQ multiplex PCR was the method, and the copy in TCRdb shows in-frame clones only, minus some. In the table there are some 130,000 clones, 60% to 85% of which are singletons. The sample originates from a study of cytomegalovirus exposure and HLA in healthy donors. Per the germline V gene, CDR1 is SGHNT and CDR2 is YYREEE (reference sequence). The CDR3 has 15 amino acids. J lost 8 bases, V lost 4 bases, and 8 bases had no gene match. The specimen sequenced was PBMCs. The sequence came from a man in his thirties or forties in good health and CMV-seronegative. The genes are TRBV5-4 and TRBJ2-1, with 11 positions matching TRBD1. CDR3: CASSREPGQGDEQFF. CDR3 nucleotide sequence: TGTGCCAGCAGCCGAGAACCGGGACAGGGGGATGAGCAGTTCTTC.